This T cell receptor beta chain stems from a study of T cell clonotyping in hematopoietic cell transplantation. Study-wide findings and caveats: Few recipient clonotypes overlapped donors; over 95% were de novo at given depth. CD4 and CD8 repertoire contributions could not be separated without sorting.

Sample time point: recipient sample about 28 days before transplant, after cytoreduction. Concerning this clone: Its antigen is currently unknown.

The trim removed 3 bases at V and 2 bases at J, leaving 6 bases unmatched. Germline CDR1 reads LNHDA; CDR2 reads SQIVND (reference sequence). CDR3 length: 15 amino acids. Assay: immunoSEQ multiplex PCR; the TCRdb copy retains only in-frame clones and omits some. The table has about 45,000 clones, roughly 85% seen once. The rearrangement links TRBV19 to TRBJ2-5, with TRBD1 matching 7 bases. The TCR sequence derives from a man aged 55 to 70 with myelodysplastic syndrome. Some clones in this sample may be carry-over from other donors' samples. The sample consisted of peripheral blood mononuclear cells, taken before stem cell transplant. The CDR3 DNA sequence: TGTGCCAGTAGTATTCGGACAGGCGAACAAGAGACCCAGTACTTC. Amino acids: CASSIRTGEQETQYF.